The clone carrying this T cell receptor (delta chain) was picked up a small number of times. The protein that TCRdb holds for this DNA derives from a much larger clone and differs from the translated DNA at residue 12, which likely indicates a read error; the protein shown here is translated from the DNA. The sample comes from a study of gamma-delta T cells after stem cell transplantation. TCRdb re-called the RT-PCR reads via CATT. The sample consists of around 3,000 delta-chain clones, around 1.5% of them appearing once. V trimming: 3 bases; J trimming: 7 bases; junction bases outside the gene matches: 16. The CDR3 runs to 16 residues. Germline V gene sequence: CDR1 GEAIGNYY, CDR2 EKD.

The receptor's source is a human donor. It is not recorded whose cells these are; they may come from a transplant donor. This sequence joins TRDV2 and TRDJ1, with TRDD3 matching over 7 bases. Specimen: gamma-delta T cells. The CDR3 sequence is CACDLLLGMARGKLIF. Here the CDR3 DNA reads TGTGCCTGTGACCTCTTACTGGGGATGGCACGAGGTAAACTCATCTTT.